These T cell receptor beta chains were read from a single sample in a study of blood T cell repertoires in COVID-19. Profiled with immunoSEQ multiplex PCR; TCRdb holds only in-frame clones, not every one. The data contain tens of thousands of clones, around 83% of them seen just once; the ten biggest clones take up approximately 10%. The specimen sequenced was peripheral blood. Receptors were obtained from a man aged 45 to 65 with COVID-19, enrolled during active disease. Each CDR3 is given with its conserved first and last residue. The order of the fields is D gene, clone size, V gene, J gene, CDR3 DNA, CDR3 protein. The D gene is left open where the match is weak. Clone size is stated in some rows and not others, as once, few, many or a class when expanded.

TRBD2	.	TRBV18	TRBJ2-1	TGTGCCAGCTCGCGGGGACTAGCAAGGAACAATGAGCAGTTCTTC	CASSRGLARNNEQFF
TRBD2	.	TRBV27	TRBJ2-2	TGTGCCAGCAGTCTATACCCGGGGGGAGGCACCGGGGAGCTGTTTTTT	CASSLYPGGGTGELFF
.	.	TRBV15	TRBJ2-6	TGTGCCACCAGCAGAGTGGCGGGGGCCTCTGGGGCCAACGTCCTGACTTTC	CATSRVAGASGANVLTF
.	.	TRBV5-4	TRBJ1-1	TGTGCCAGCAGCCCCTCTAGTAACACTGAAGCTTTCTTT	CASSPSSNTEAFF
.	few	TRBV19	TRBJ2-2	TGTGCCAGTAGTGCATCGAGGGTAGGCGGGGAGCTGTTTTTT	CASSASRVGGELFF
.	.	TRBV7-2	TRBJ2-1	TGTGCCAGCAGCACCACAGGGAATGAGCAGTTCTTC	CASSTTGNEQFF
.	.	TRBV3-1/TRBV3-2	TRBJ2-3	TGTGCCAGCAGCCAGCTAGGAGTTGATACGCAGTATTTT	CASSQLGVDTQYF
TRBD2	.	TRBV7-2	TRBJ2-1	TGTGCCAGCAGCATTAGCGGGGATGCCTACAATGAGCAGTTCTTC	CASSISGDAYNEQFF
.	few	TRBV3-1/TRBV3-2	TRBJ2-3	TGTGCCAGCACTACAGGTTCAGACACAGATACGCAGTATTTT	CASTTGSDTDTQYF
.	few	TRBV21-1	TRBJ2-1	TGTGCCAGCAGCAAAACCACAGGGCCCACCTACAATGAGCAGTTCTTC	CASSKTTGPTYNEQFF
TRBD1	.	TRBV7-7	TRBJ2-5	TGTGCTAGCAGCTTAGCGCCTGGGCAGGGGGCAGAGACCCAGTACTTC	CASSLAPGQGAETQYF
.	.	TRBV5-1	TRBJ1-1	TGCGCCAGCAGTCTACGGGACTCCCGGTGGGACACTGAAGCTTTCTTT	CASSLRDSRWDTEAFF
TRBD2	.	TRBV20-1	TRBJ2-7	TGCAGTTTCAGTCGGGGGGACGAGCAGTACTTC	CSFSRGDEQYF
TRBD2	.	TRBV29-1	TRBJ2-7	TGCAGCGTCCTTGTCCGGGGGGTTACTACCTACGAGCAGTACTTC	CSVLVRGVTTYEQYF
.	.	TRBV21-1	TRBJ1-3	TGTGCCAGCAGCAAAGGAAAAGGGGCCACCCCCTCTGGAAACACCATATATTTT	CASSKGKGATPSGNTIYF